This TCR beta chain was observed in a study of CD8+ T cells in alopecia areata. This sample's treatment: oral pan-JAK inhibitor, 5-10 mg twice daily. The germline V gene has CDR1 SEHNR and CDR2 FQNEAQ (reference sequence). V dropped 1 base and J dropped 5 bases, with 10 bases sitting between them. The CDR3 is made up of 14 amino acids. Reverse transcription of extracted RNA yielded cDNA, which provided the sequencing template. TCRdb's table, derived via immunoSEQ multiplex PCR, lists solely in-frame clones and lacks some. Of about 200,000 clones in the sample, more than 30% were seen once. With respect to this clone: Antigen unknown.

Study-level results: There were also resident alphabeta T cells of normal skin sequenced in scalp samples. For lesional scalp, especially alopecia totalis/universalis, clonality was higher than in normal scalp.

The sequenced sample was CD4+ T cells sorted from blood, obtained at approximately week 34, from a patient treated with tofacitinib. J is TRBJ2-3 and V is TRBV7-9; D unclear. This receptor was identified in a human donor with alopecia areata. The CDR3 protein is CASSLDWSGDTQYF. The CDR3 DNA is TGTGCCAGCAGCTTAGACTGGTCTGGAGATACGCAGTATTTT.